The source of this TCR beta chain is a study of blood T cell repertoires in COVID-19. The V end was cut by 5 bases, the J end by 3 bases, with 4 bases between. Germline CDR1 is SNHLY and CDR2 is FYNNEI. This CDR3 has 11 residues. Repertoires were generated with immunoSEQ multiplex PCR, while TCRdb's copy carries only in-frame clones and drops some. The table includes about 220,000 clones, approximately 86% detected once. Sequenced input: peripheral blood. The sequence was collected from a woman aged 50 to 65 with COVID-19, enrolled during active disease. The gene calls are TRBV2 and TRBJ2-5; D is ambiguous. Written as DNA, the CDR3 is TGTGCCAGCAGTACTGAAGAGACCCAGTACTTC. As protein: CASSTEETQYF.